Below are 21 T cell receptor beta chains sequenced from a single sample in a study of blood T cells in healthy people across ages. A second roughly 7 to 11 cycle PCR used barcoded and J-beta primers. TCRdb called the 5' RACE reads again in MiXCR, with one record for every CDR3 protein. The sample consists of 700,000 to 950,000 distinct CDR3 sequences, about 62% of them appearing once. The sequenced sample consisted of blood. The receptors here all came from a man aged 30 to 39 in good health.

The CDR3 sequence is CASSYVAGGRYGYTF. The CDR3 bases are TGTGCCAGCAGTTACGTGGCAGGGGGACGGTATGGCTACACCTTC. The chain combines TRBV6-6 with TRBJ1-2, with 7 bases fitting TRBD1. V was pared by 2 bases and J by 5 bases, with 8 bases of the junction left unmatched. The CDR3 has 15 amino acids. From germline, CDR1 is MNHNY and CDR2 SVGAGI (reference sequence).

V and J are TRBV6-2 or TRBV6-3 and TRBJ1-5; 8 positions agree with TRBD1. The V segment lost 8 bases and the J segment 0 bases; nucleotides outside the gene matches: 9. Germline V CDR1 and CDR2: MNHEY, SVGEGT. The CDR3 has 16 amino acids. DNA for the CDR3: TGTGCCAGCCTTCGGCAGGGGGCCCGTAGCAATCAGCCCCAGCATTTT. Its protein product is CASLRQGARSNQPQHF.

This clonotype was seen a handful of times. This chain connects TRBV28 to TRBJ2-5; 10 bases map to TRBD2. Germline CDR1 MDHEN, CDR2 SYDVKM. The V and J ends lost 4 bases and 0 bases, in that order; junction bases with no gene match: 5. The length of the CDR3 is 16 residues. In DNA form, the CDR3 reads TGTGCCAGCAGTTACCCTAGCGGGAGACACCAAGAGACCCAGTACTTC. This sequence encodes CASSYPSGRHQETQYF.

The J gene is TRBJ2-1, the V gene TRBV11-2, with 10 bases lining up with TRBD2. The V and J ends lost 0 bases and 9 bases, in that order; junction bases with no gene match: 8. The CDR3 spans 16 residues. The V gene's germline CDR1 is SGHAT and CDR2 FQNNGV. CDR3 in amino acids: CASSLDRLAGVAEQFF. The DNA for the CDR3 is TGTGCCAGCAGCTTAGACCGCCTAGCGGGGGTGGCTGAGCAGTTCTTC.

V usage is TRBV12-3 or TRBV12-4 and J usage is TRBJ2-7, with D possibly TRBD2 on 6 matching bases. The V end was cut by 3 bases, the J end by 6 bases, with 9 bases between. The CDR3 has 12 amino acids. The CDR3 here is CASSLGRIEQYF. CDR3 coding DNA: TGTGCCAGCAGTTTGGGGAGGATCGAGCAGTACTTC.

The rearrangement uses TRBV27 and TRBJ1-2, with D tentatively TRBD1 (5 bases). Trimming removed 10 bases at V and 2 bases at J, with 11 bases between. Germline-derived CDR1 and CDR2 are MNHEY and SMNVEV (reference sequence). This CDR3 comprises 12 residues. CDR3 in amino acids: CATRGENYGYTF. The CDR3 DNA reads TGTGCCACCCGAGGGGAGAACTATGGCTACACCTTC.

This clonotype was detected only a few times. This sequence joins TRBV7-2 and TRBJ2-1; weak D call: TRBD2 (6 bases). Germline loops: CDR1 SGHTA, CDR2 FQGNSA. This CDR3 is built from 13 residues. V was pared by 5 bases and J by 6 bases, with 11 bases between. The CDR3 reads CASSPRGINEQFF. The DNA of the CDR3 is TGTGCCAGCAGCCCCCGGGGGATCAATGAGCAGTTCTTC.

This clonotype was picked up a small number of times. The V gene is TRBV29-1, the J gene TRBJ2-7; TRBD2 might be the D (6 bases). The CDR3 loop spans 13 amino acids. Germline V gene sequence: CDR1 SQVTM, CDR2 ANQGSEA. Trimming pared 7 bases from V and 3 bases from J, leaving 16 bases between. In DNA form, the CDR3 reads TGCAGCGCAGGATCGCGGGACCGCTACGAGCAGTACTTC. Amino acids: CSAGSRDRYEQYF.

This chain connects TRBV20-1 to TRBJ1-5; 8 bases line up with TRBD1. V dropped 0 bases and J dropped 9; count of bases not matched to a gene: 4. The length of the CDR3 is 13 residues. In germline, CDR1 is DFQATT, CDR2 SNEGSKA (reference sequence). The CDR3 region has the DNA TGCAGTGCTAGAGAAGGGACAGGAAGGCCCCAGCATTTT. Translated: CSAREGTGRPQHF.

V and J are TRBV2 and TRBJ2-5; D is undetermined. The CDR3 contains 11 residues. Trimming took 7 bases from V and 11 from J, leaving 14 bases between them. Germline V gene sequence: CDR1 SNHLY, CDR2 FYNNEI. CDR3 protein: CASTRDNEQYF. The CDR3 nucleotides read TGTGCCAGCACCAGAGACAATGAGCAGTACTTC. Full variable domain (remainder filled in from reference TRBV2 and TRBJ2-5): EPEVTQTPSHQVTQMGQEVILRCVPISNHLYFYWYRQILGQKVEFLVSFYNNEISEKSEIFDDQFSVERPDGSNFTLKIRSTKLEDSAMYFCASTRDNEQYFGPGTRLLVL.

This sequence joins TRBV12-3 or TRBV12-4 and TRBJ2-7; D possibly matches TRBD1 or TRBD2 (6 bases each). This CDR3 is built from 15 residues. Trimming took 5 bases from V and 0 from J, leaving 14 bases between them. The CDR3 DNA follows: TGTGCCAGCAGTGGCGGGACACTTCTCTCCTACGAGCAGTACTTC. Its protein product is CASSGGTLLSYEQYF.

V and J are TRBV19 and TRBJ1-5; 7 bases line up with TRBD1. From germline, CDR1 is LNHDA and CDR2 SQIVND (reference sequence). The CDR3 is 15 amino acids. V lost 7 bases and J lost 2; bases outside the gene matches: 8. The CDR3: CASMGGQGGNQPQHF. The CDR3 nucleotides are TGTGCCAGTATGGGGGGGCAGGGGGGCAATCAGCCCCAGCATTTT.

This clonotype was detected a few times. The V gene is TRBV29-1, the J gene TRBJ2-7; D gene unclear. Germline CDR1 reads SQVTM; CDR2 reads ANQGSEA. Trimming removed 4 bases at V and 7 bases at J, with 14 bases between. The CDR3 consists of 12 residues. CDR3: CSVGADRIEQYF. In DNA, the CDR3 is TGCAGCGTTGGGGCGGACCGGATAGAGCAGTACTTC.

The V gene is TRBV5-1, the J gene TRBJ1-4; D is unclear. The CDR3 runs to 14 residues. V lost 0 bases, J lost 4 bases, and 7 bases lay in between. Germline CDR1 SGHRS, CDR2 YFSETQ. Written as DNA, the CDR3 is TGCGCCAGCAGCTTGGCCGAGGATAATGAAAAACTGTTTTTT. Translating it yields CASSLAEDNEKLFF.

This clonotype occurred a few times. The chain is built from TRBV7-2 and TRBJ2-5; D not resolved. The DNA end lines up better with TRBJ2-7; the J call may be wrong. The CDR3 is 15 residues long. Germline loops: CDR1 SGHTA, CDR2 FQGNSA. CDR3: CASSLVQSRGDEQYF. CDR3 nucleotide sequence: TGTGCCAGCAGCTTAGTCCAGTCCCGAGGCGACGAGCAGTACTTC.

This chain joins TRBV20-1 and TRBJ2-3; TRBD1 aligns across 9 bases. In germline, CDR1 is DFQATT, CDR2 SNEGSKA (reference sequence). The ends lost 5 bases at V and 5 bases at J; junction bases unmatched: 8. This CDR3 region has 14 residues. The CDR3 here is CSADHRGQEDTQYF. The CDR3 region has the DNA TGCAGTGCTGATCACAGGGGGCAAGAAGATACGCAGTATTTT.

The CDR3 sequence: CASSQEENTGELFF. CDR3 sequence (DNA): TGCGCCAGCAGCCAAGAGGAGAACACCGGGGAGCTGTTTTTT. This sequence joins TRBV4-3 and TRBJ2-2; D uncertain. CDR3 length: 14 amino acids. Germline CDR1 LGHNA, CDR2 YSLEER. Trimming stripped 0 bases from V and 1 base from J, with 3 bases between.

In nucleotides, the CDR3 is TGTGCCAGCAGTTCGACCTTCGTGGGTTCCGGCAAAAACATTCAGTACTTC. Protein product: CASSSTFVGSGKNIQYF. The V gene is TRBV6-2 or TRBV6-3, the J gene TRBJ2-4; the D is unclear. The CDR3 runs to 17 residues. V shed 4 bases and J shed 3 bases, with 19 bases lying between them. CDR1 and CDR2 (germline): MNHEY, SVGEGT.

This clonotype appeared a few times. J is TRBJ2-7 and V is TRBV6-1; either TRBD1 or TRBD2 may supply D (6 bases each). The CDR3 totals 13 residues. From germline, CDR1 is MNHNS and CDR2 SASEGT. V was clipped by 7 bases and J by 5 bases, with 15 bases between them. CDR3 loop: CASTSLGGDEQYF. CDR3 nucleotide sequence: TGTGCCAGCACGTCGTTGGGGGGCGACGAGCAGTACTTC.

The rearrangement uses TRBV10-3 and TRBJ1-5, with 8 bases lining up with TRBD1. Per germline, CDR1 ENHRY and CDR2 SYGVKD. This CDR3 is built from 14 residues. Trimming at V came to 10 bases and at J to 9 bases, leaving 14 bases not matched to a gene. CDR3 region: CATGTGDSSPPQHF. For the CDR3, the DNA is TGTGCCACTGGGACAGGCGATAGCAGTCCGCCCCAGCATTTT.

This chain links TRBV27 with TRBJ2-7; 8 bases fit TRBD1. The CDR3 length is 15 residues. V was pared by 3 bases and J by 1 base, with 5 bases of the junction left unmatched. Germline loops: CDR1 MNHEY, CDR2 SMNVEV (reference sequence). CDR3 coding DNA: TGTGCCAGCAGTTTTAGGGACAGGAGGTCCTACGAGCAGTACTTC. It is translated as CASSFRDRRSYEQYF.